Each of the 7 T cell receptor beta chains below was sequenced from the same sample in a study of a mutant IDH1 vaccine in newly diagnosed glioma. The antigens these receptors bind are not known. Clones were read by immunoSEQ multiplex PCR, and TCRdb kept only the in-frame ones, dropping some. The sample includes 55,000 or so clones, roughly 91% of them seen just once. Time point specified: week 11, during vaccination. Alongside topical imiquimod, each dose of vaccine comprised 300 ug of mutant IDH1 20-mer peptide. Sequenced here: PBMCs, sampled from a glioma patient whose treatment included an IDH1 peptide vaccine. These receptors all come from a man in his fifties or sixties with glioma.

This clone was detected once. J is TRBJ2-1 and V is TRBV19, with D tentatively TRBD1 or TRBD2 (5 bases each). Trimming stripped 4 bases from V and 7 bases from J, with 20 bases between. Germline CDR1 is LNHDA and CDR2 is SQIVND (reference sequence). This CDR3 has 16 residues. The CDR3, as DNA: TGTGCCAGTAGTAACTGGGGTAGCGCGAAGGGGAATGAGCAGTTCTTC. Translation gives CASSNWGSAKGNEQFF.

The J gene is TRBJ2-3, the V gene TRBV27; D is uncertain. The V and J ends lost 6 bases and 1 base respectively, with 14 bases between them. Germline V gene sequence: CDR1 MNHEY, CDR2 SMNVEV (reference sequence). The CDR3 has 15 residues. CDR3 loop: CASSNLGWGTDTQYF. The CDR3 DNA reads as TGTGCCAGCAGCAACCTAGGCTGGGGCACAGATACGCAGTATTTT.

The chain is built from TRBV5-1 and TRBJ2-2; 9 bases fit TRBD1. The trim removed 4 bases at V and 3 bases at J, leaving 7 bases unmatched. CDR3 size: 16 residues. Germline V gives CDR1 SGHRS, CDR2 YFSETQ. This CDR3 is CASSTNRGRDTGELFF. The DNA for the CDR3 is TGCGCCAGCAGCACAAACAGGGGGCGGGACACCGGGGAGCTGTTTTTT.

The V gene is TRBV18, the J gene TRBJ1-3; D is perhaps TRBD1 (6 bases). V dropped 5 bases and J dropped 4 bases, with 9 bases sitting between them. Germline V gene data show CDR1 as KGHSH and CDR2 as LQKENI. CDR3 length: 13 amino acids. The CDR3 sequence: CASSSGQGNTIYF. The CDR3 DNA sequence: TGTGCCAGCTCATCCGGACAGGGAAACACCATATATTTT.

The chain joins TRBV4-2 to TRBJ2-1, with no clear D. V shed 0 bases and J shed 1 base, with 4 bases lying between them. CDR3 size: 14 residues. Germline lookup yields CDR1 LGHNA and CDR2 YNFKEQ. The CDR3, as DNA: TGTGCCAGCAGCCAAGATAAGTCCTACAATGAGCAGTTCTTC. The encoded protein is CASSQDKSYNEQFF.

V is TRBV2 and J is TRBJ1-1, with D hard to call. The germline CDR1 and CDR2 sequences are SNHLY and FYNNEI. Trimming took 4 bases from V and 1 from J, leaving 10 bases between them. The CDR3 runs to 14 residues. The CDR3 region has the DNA TGTGCCAGCAGTGTATTGCAGACGAACACTGAAGCTTTCTTT. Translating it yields CASSVLQTNTEAFF.

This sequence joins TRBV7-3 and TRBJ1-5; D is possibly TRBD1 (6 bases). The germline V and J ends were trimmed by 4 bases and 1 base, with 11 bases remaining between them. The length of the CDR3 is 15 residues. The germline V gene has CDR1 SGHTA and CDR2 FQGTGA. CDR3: CASSSTGGSNQPQHF. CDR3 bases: TGTGCCAGCAGCTCGACAGGTGGGAGCAATCAGCCCCAGCATTTT.